These T cell receptor beta chains were read from a single sample in a study of early T cells in non-severe SARS-CoV-2 infection. One entry per CDR3 protein, called by TCRdb with MiXCR from the 5' RACE reads. This sample has around 56,000 distinct CDR3 sequences, with about 7.7% found just once. The sample in question was whole blood, obtained at baseline. These receptor sequences come from an adult who was a healthcare worker with PCR-confirmed SARS-CoV-2 infection or an uninfected control (not recorded which). Each CDR3 is given with its conserved first and last residue. Each record gives: V gene, J gene, D gene, clone size, CDR3 DNA, CDR3 protein. A D gene is named only where the DNA matches it firmly. The size of a clone is reported for some rows only, either as once, few or many, or as a class for expanded clones.

V: TRBV6-2/TRBV6-3
J: TRBJ1-2
D: -
size: many
DNA: TGTGCCAGCAGTTACTCTCCCAGTGGCTACACCTTC
CDR3: CASSYSPSGYTF

V: TRBV3-1
J: TRBJ2-7
D: -
size: many
DNA: TGTGCCAGCAGCCAGAGACACTTTTACGAGCAGTACTTC
CDR3: CASSQRHFYEQYF

V: TRBV18
J: TRBJ1-2
D: -
size: medium-sized
DNA: TGTGCCAGCTCACTAAACAGGTGGGGCTACACCTTC
CDR3: CASSLNRWGYTF

V: TRBV24-1
J: TRBJ2-1
D: TRBD2
size: many
DNA: TGTGCCACCAGTGATCCCGGGACTAGCGGGAGTGAGCAGTTCTTC
CDR3: CATSDPGTSGSEQFF

V: TRBV4-1
J: TRBJ1-5
D: -
size: few
DNA: TGCGCCAGCAGCCAAGCCCCCGGACAGCCCCAGCATTTT
CDR3: CASSQAPGQPQHF

V: TRBV25-1
J: TRBJ2-7
D: TRBD1
size: few
DNA: TGTGCCAGCAGTGGCCCGAACAGGGGGCGCATCTACGACGAGCAGTACTTC
CDR3: CASSGPNRGRIYDEQYF

V: TRBV5-6
J: TRBJ2-5
D: TRBD2
size: few
DNA: TGTGCCAGCAGCTGGGGCACTAGCGGCCAAGAGACCCAGTACTTC
CDR3: CASSWGTSGQETQYF

V: TRBV7-9
J: TRBJ1-1
D: -
size: once
DNA: TGTGCCAGCAGCTTTGGGGCGACAGAAGACATGAACACTGAAGCTTTCTTT
CDR3: CASSFGATEDMNTEAFF

V: TRBV5-4
J: TRBJ2-7
D: -
size: few
DNA: TGTGCCAGCAGCTTAATGAGCTCCTACGAGCAGTACTTC
CDR3: CASSLMSSYEQYF

V: TRBV20-1
J: TRBJ2-7
D: -
size: -
DNA: TGCAGTGCTCGCCCCGGACAGTCCTACGAGCAGTACTTC
CDR3: CSARPGQSYEQYF

V: TRBV12-5
J: TRBJ1-1
D: -
size: -
DNA: TGTGCTAGTGGTTTGGGGGAGAACACTGAAGCTTTCTTT
CDR3: CASGLGENTEAFF

V: TRBV1
J: TRBJ1-2
D: -
size: -
DNA: TGCACCAGCAGCCAGAATCGGAAAGGGAGTGACTATGGCTACACCTTC
CDR3: CTSSQNRKGSDYGYTF

V: TRBV28
J: TRBJ2-7
D: -
size: -
DNA: TGTGCCAGCAGCACCACCGCTAGCGTAACCTACGAGCAGTACTTC
CDR3: CASSTTASVTYEQYF

V: TRBV6-5
J: TRBJ1-1
D: -
size: many
DNA: TGTGCCAGCAGGGTGGGGGGGCCTGCTGAAGCTTTCTTT
CDR3: CASRVGGPAEAFF

V: TRBV12-3/TRBV12-4
J: TRBJ2-1
D: -
size: few
DNA: TGTGCCAGCAGCCCTTTCCGCTCGGGAGATAATGAGCAGTTCTTC
CDR3: CASSPFRSGDNEQFF

V: TRBV28
J: TRBJ2-4
D: -
size: many
DNA: TGTGCCAGCAGTTTGCGTGTAGCCAAAAACATTCAGTACTTC
CDR3: CASSLRVAKNIQYF

V: TRBV9
J: TRBJ2-1
D: -
size: -
DNA: TGTGCCAGCAGCGTAGGGCAGGGGTCCTACAATGAGCAGTTCTTC
CDR3: CASSVGQGSYNEQFF

V: TRBV28
J: TRBJ1-2
D: TRBD1
size: -
DNA: TGTGCCAGCAGTTTCAATGACAGGGTAAACTATGGCTACACCTTC
CDR3: CASSFNDRVNYGYTF

V: TRBV11-2
J: TRBJ1-1
D: -
size: -
DNA: TGTGCCAGCAGCCCGGTCCACAATAATAGGGGGGCGAACACTGAAGCTTTCTTT
CDR3: CASSPVHNNRGANTEAFF

V: TRBV7-2
J: TRBJ2-3
D: TRBD1
size: -
DNA: TGTGCCAGCAGCTTAACCTCACAGGGGATAGGAACAGATACGCAGTATTTT
CDR3: CASSLTSQGIGTDTQYF

V: TRBV28
J: TRBJ2-2
D: -
size: few
DNA: TGTGCCAGCGCAGGCACCGGGGAGCTGTTTTTT
CDR3: CASAGTGELFF

V: TRBV4-3
J: TRBJ1-4
D: -
size: -
DNA: TGCGCCAGCAGCCGAAATGTGGGTGAAAAACTGTTTTTT
CDR3: CASSRNVGEKLFF

V: TRBV20-1
J: TRBJ2-3
D: -
size: -
DNA: TGCAGTGCTAGAGATCGACAGCGCTTATCTAGCACAGATACGCAGTATTTT
CDR3: CSARDRQRLSSTDTQYF

V: TRBV12-3/TRBV12-4
J: TRBJ1-4
D: -
size: few
DNA: TGTGCCAGCAGTCGAATGAGGACTAGGCTGTTTTTT
CDR3: CASSRMRTRLFF

V: TRBV7-9
J: TRBJ2-3
D: -
size: -
DNA: TGTGCCAGCAGCTTTGGCCGGGAGCCAGATACGCAGTATTTT
CDR3: CASSFGREPDTQYF

V: TRBV13
J: TRBJ2-7
D: -
size: many
DNA: TGTGCCAGCAGCGGGAGAGCGAGCGGACCTTACGAGCAGTACTTC
CDR3: CASSGRASGPYEQYF

V: TRBV10-3
J: TRBJ2-1
D: -
size: few
DNA: TGTGCCATCAGTACGCAGAGGATTCCCTACAATGAGCAGTTCTTC
CDR3: CAISTQRIPYNEQFF

V: TRBV28
J: TRBJ2-3
D: TRBD2
size: many
DNA: TGTGCCAGCAGTGCTCGACTAGCGGGAGGAACAGATACGCAGTATTTT
CDR3: CASSARLAGGTDTQYF

V: TRBV5-1
J: TRBJ1-1
D: -
size: many
DNA: TGCGCCAGCAGCTTGGCACAGGCGAACACTGAAGCTTTCTTT
CDR3: CASSLAQANTEAFF

V: TRBV28
J: TRBJ1-6
D: -
size: many
DNA: TGTGCCAGCAGTCCTCGGGGGTATAATTCACCCCTCCACTTT
CDR3: CASSPRGYNSPLHF

V: TRBV5-1
J: TRBJ2-3
D: TRBD2
size: many
DNA: TGCGCCAGCAGCTTGTCACCGGCCAGCGGGGCTAGCACAGATACGCAGTATTTT
CDR3: CASSLSPASGASTDTQYF

V: TRBV12-5
J: TRBJ2-1
D: TRBD2
size: many
DNA: TGTGCTAGTGGCCTGGGACTAGCGGGAAGGAGCTCCTACAATGAGCAGTTCTTC
CDR3: CASGLGLAGRSSYNEQFF

V: TRBV20-1
J: TRBJ2-1
D: TRBD2
size: many
DNA: TGCAGTGCCCCGGGGACTAGCGGGACCGTTGGGACATCCTACAATGAGCAGTTCTTC
CDR3: CSAPGTSGTVGTSYNEQFF

V: TRBV27
J: TRBJ2-6
D: -
size: -
DNA: TGTGCCAGCAGTTTAATCCAAAGCTCTGGGGCCAACGTCCTGACTTTC
CDR3: CASSLIQSSGANVLTF

V: TRBV12-3/TRBV12-4
J: TRBJ2-7
D: -
size: -
DNA: TGTGCCAGCAGTTTAGCCGTGAGCTCCTACGAGCAGTACTTC
CDR3: CASSLAVSSYEQYF

V: TRBV18
J: TRBJ2-3
D: -
size: once
DNA: TGTGCCAGCTCACCACTAGATACGCAGTATTTT
CDR3: CASSPLDTQYF

V: TRBV30
J: TRBJ2-7
D: TRBD2
size: -
DNA: TGTGCCTGGGATCCGGGACTAGCGGGAAACTTCGGGCGAGAGCAGTACTTC
CDR3: CAWDPGLAGNFGREQYF

V: TRBV18
J: TRBJ1-2
D: -
size: many
DNA: TGTGCCAGCTCACCATCCGGGGGGTACTATGGCTACACCTTC
CDR3: CASSPSGGYYGYTF

V: TRBV6-2/TRBV6-3
J: TRBJ1-2
D: -
size: few
DNA: TGTGCGAGCCGGGGACACCTGCTTTCTAACTATGGCTACACCTTC
CDR3: CASRGHLLSNYGYTF

V: TRBV27
J: TRBJ2-7
D: -
size: many
DNA: TGTGCCAGCAGCCGCCACGGGGCAGCCTACGAGCAGTACTTC
CDR3: CASSRHGAAYEQYF

V: TRBV13
J: TRBJ2-7
D: -
size: many
DNA: TGTGCCAGCAGCTTAGGCGGGGGCGCGGACACGGACGAGCAGTACTTC
CDR3: CASSLGGGADTDEQYF

V: TRBV19
J: TRBJ1-5
D: -
size: many
DNA: TGTGCCAGTAGTGCACAGGGCGGCAGCGAGCCCCAGCATTTT
CDR3: CASSAQGGSEPQHF

V: TRBV6-5
J: TRBJ1-1
D: -
size: -
DNA: TGTGCCAGCAGTTACTCGGGAGGGGTGGTGGGCGAAGCTTTCTTT
CDR3: CASSYSGGVVGEAFF

V: TRBV6-1
J: TRBJ2-3
D: TRBD1
size: few
DNA: TGTGCCAGCAGTACCTCGGGCGGGACAGGGGGAGATACGCAGTATTTT
CDR3: CASSTSGGTGGDTQYF

V: TRBV12-3/TRBV12-4
J: TRBJ2-2
D: TRBD2
size: many
DNA: TGTGCCAGCAGTACTAGCGGGAGTGGCGGGGAGCTGTTTTTT
CDR3: CASSTSGSGGELFF

V: TRBV20-1
J: TRBJ2-7
D: TRBD1
size: -
DNA: TGCAGTGCTATTGGACAGGTTTCCTACGAGCAGTACTTC
CDR3: CSAIGQVSYEQYF

V: TRBV20-1
J: TRBJ1-1
D: -
size: many
DNA: TGCAGTGCCCGCCTGGGGTTGGGTGAAGCTTTCTTT
CDR3: CSARLGLGEAFF